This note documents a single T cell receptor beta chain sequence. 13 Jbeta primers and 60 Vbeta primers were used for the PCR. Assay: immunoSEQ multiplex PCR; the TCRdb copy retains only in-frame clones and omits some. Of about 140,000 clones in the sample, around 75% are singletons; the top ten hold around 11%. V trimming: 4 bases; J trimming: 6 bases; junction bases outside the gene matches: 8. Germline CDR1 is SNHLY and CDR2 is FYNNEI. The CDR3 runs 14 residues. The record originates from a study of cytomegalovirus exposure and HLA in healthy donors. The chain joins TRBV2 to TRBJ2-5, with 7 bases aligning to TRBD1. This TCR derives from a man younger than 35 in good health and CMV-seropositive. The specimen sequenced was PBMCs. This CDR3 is CASSVIGGRKTQYF. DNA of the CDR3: TGTGCCAGCAGTGTTATAGGGGGCAGGAAGACCCAGTACTTC.